These 19 T cell receptor beta chains were all obtained from the same sample, sequenced in a study of blood T cell repertoires in COVID-19. Here immunoSEQ multiplex PCR was the method, and the copy in TCRdb shows in-frame clones only, minus some. The sample lists 310,000 or so clones, approximately 86% seen once, with roughly a tenth in the top ten. The sequenced sample was peripheral blood. These receptors all stem from a man aged 25-40 years with COVID-19, enrolled during active disease.

V usage is TRBV9 and J usage is TRBJ1-2; a possible D gene is TRBD1 (5 bases). From germline, CDR1 is SGDLS and CDR2 YYNGEE. The length of the CDR3 is 14 residues. Between the trimmed V and J ends, which lost 3 bases and 7 bases, there was a span of 16 bases. The CDR3 coding sequence is TGTGCCAGCAGCGAGGCAGGGCTTTTGGGTGGCTACACCTTC. Encoded protein: CASSEAGLLGGYTF.

V and J are TRBV7-3 and TRBJ2-3; 7 bases align to TRBD1. This CDR3 comprises 16 residues. Germline CDR1 SGHTA, CDR2 FQGTGA. The V segment lost 5 bases and the J segment 2 bases; nucleotides outside the gene matches: 10. The CDR3 DNA is TGTGCCAGCAGCCCTAACAGGGGAACCCTCACAGATACGCAGTATTTT. Translating gives CASSPNRGTLTDTQYF. The full variable domain, rest sourced from reference TRBV7-3 and TRBJ2-3, is GAGVSQTPSNKVTEKGKYVELRCDPISGHTALYWYRQSLGQGPEFLIYFQGTGAADDSGLPNDRFFAVRPEGSVSTLKIQRTERGDSAVYLCASSPNRGTLTDTQYFGPGTRLTVL.

V and J are TRBV7-3 and TRBJ2-7, with D possibly TRBD2 on 5 matching bases. Germline values: CDR1 SGHTA, CDR2 FQGTGA. The CDR3 runs to 15 residues. The germline V and J ends were trimmed by 1 base and 0 bases, with 10 bases remaining between them. CDR3 nucleotides: TGTGCCAGCAGCTTAAATGGCGGGTTCTCCTACGAGCAGTACTTC. Amino acids: CASSLNGGFSYEQYF.

V gene TRBV11-3 combines with J gene TRBJ1-1; D call uncertain. Germline V gene data show CDR1 as SGHNT and CDR2 as YENEEA. The CDR3 is 13 residues long. Trimming pared 2 bases from V and 5 bases from J, leaving 9 bases between. The CDR3 nucleotides read TGTGCCAGCAGCTTAAGGAGTGGGACTGAAGCTTTCTTT. It is translated as CASSLRSGTEAFF.

The chain joins TRBV18 to TRBJ1-1; D remains unclear. V was cut by 0 bases and J by 10 bases, with 12 bases left in between. The CDR3 is 13 residues long. Germline CDR1 and CDR2: KGHSH and LQKENI. The CDR3 DNA is TGTGCCAGCTCACCACCGAACCGGAGTTCAGCTTTCTTT. Its translation is CASSPPNRSSAFF. Based on the CDR3 plus reference TRBV18 and TRBJ1-1, the full variable domain is NAGVMQNPRHLVRRRGQEARLRCSPMKGHSHVYWYRQLPEEGLKFMVYLQKENIIDESGMPKERFSAEFPKEGPSILRIQQVVRGDSAAYFCASSPPNRSSAFFGQGTRLTVV.

This clone has only a few counts. V and J are TRBV6-2 or TRBV6-3 and TRBJ1-1; 9 nucleotides align to TRBD1. The CDR3 is made up of 15 amino acids. Germline CDR1 MNHEY, CDR2 SVGEGT. The junction had 4 bases not matched to a gene; V was cut back by 2 bases and J by 3 bases. The CDR3 nucleotides read TGTGCCAGCAGTTACGGGGGACAGGGATACACTGAAGCTTTCTTT. It is translated as CASSYGGQGYTEAFF.

The chain has TRBV11-2 and TRBJ2-5; possibly TRBD1 for D (6 bases). Germline lookup yields CDR1 SGHAT and CDR2 FQNNGV. CDR3 length equals 15 residues. Trimming left V 5 bases short and J 0 bases short, with 13 bases between. The CDR3 nucleotides read TGTGCCAGCAGCCAAAGCGGACAGTACCAAGAGACCCAGTACTTC. Translation: CASSQSGQYQETQYF.

The CDR3 protein is CASSDRGSWSTEAFF. The CDR3 DNA reads as TGTGCCAGTAGCGACAGGGGCTCGTGGAGCACTGAAGCTTTCTTT. J is TRBJ1-1 and V is TRBV19; 8 bases match TRBD1. This CDR3 has 15 amino acids. The germline CDR1 and CDR2 sequences are LNHDA and SQIVND (reference sequence). Unmatched junction bases numbered 10, after V lost 6 bases and J lost 4 bases.

This clone has only one observation. The chain is built from TRBV21-1 and TRBJ2-1; no check of the table's D call, TRBD1, against the DNA was made. TRBV21-1 is described as a pseudogene. The CDR3 consists of 14 residues. For the CDR3, the DNA is TGTGCCAGCAGCAAGGACAGGGGCTACAATGAGCAGTTCTTC. It translates to CASSKDRGYNEQFF.

This sequence joins TRBV6-5 and TRBJ1-4, with TRBD1 matching 8 bases. The CDR3 loop spans 13 amino acids. Unmatched junction bases numbered 5, after V lost 6 bases and J lost 8 bases. Germline loops: CDR1 MNHEY, CDR2 SVGAGI. CDR3 bases: TGTGCCAGCAGGGACAGGGCGGTCGAAAAACTGTTTTTT. It encodes CASRDRAVEKLFF.

The CDR3, as DNA: TGTGCCAGCAGTTTACAGGTGCCAGGGGGCACAGATACGCAGTATTTT. Its protein is CASSLQVPGGTDTQYF. The chain carries TRBV27 and TRBJ2-3, with D possibly being TRBD1 (6 bases). The germline V gene encodes CDR1 MNHEY and CDR2 SMNVEV (reference sequence). CDR3 length: 16 amino acids. V was shortened by 2 bases and J by 1 base, with 13 bases between the two germline ends.

The table lists this clone with a few counts. V gene TRBV6-2 or TRBV6-3 combines with J gene TRBJ2-3; perhaps TRBD2 as D (6 bases). CDR3 length equals 15 residues. V gave up 4 bases and J gave up 5 bases, with 16 bases separating them. From germline, CDR1 is MNHEY and CDR2 SVGEGT. Here the CDR3 DNA reads TGTGCCAGCAGTTCACGAACAACCGGGGGAGATACGCAGTATTTT. It yields the protein CASSSRTTGGDTQYF.

J is TRBJ2-3 and V is TRBV30, with D tentatively TRBD1 (5 bases). Trimming shortened V by 3 bases and J by 8 bases, and 18 bases separated the two germline ends. In germline, CDR1 is GTSNPN, CDR2 SVGIG (reference sequence). The CDR3 contains 14 residues. CDR3 residues: CAWSKGNTGVTQYF. The DNA for the CDR3 is TGTGCCTGGAGCAAGGGGAATACTGGTGTTACGCAGTATTTT.

The genes are TRBV12-5 and TRBJ2-5, with D possibly TRBD2 on 6 matching bases. The germline V and J ends were trimmed by 2 bases and 5 bases, with 15 bases remaining between them. Per the germline V gene, CDR1 is LGHNT and CDR2 is FRNRAP. CDR3 length: 15 amino acids. The CDR3, as DNA: TGTGCTAGTGGTTTGTCAGGGAGGACGGGGGAGACCCAGTACTTC. Its translation is CASGLSGRTGETQYF. Filled out from reference TRBV12-5 and TRBJ2-5, the complete variable domain reads DARVTQTPRHKVTEMGQEVTMRCQPILGHNTVFWYRQTMMQGLELLAYFRNRAPLDDSGMPKDRFSAEMPDATLATLKIQPSEPRDSAVYFCASGLSGRTGETQYFGPGTRLLVL.

J is TRBJ1-1 and V is TRBV12-5, with D hard to call. V lost 3 bases and J 0 bases, leaving 2 bases between the germline ends. CDR3 length: 12 amino acids. Germline V gene lookup returns CDR1 LGHNT and CDR2 FRNRAP. CDR3 in DNA: TGTGCTAGTGGTTTCATGAACACTGAAGCTTTCTTT. It encodes CASGFMNTEAFF.

This rearrangement joins TRBV10-3 to TRBJ1-4; 9 bases agree with TRBD1. In germline, CDR1 is ENHRY, CDR2 SYGVKD. The CDR3 sequence is 16 residues long. J was trimmed by 8 bases and V by 4 bases; bases with no gene match: 11. The CDR3 sequence is CAISGAKGQGEEKLFF. Here the CDR3 DNA reads TGTGCCATCAGTGGAGCTAAGGGACAGGGTGAGGAAAAACTGTTTTTT.

The rearrangement links TRBV27 to TRBJ1-2, with 7 bases aligning to TRBD1. Germline CDR1 MNHEY, CDR2 SMNVEV (reference sequence). The CDR3 consists of 14 residues. V lost 6 bases, J lost 4 bases, and 8 bases stayed unmatched. CDR3 in DNA: TGTGCCAGCAGACCTGGACAGGCCCGCTATGGCTACACCTTC. Amino acids: CASRPGQARYGYTF.

The rearrangement joins TRBV7-9 to TRBJ1-5, with D tentatively TRBD1 (5 bases). Germline V lookup: CDR1 SEHNR, CDR2 FQNEAQ (reference sequence). V lost 4 bases and J 4 bases, leaving 14 bases between the germline ends. CDR3 length: 15 residues. In DNA form, the CDR3 reads TGTGCCAGCAGCTCCTCGGACAAAACGAATCAGCCCCAGCATTTT. Its protein is CASSSSDKTNQPQHF.

As regards this clone: Other nucleotide sequences from this sample produce the same CDR3. The chain recombines TRBV7-3 with TRBJ2-1; 9 bases align to TRBD2. The trim removed 3 bases at V and 2 bases at J, leaving 2 bases unmatched. Germline loops: CDR1 SGHTA, CDR2 FQGTGA. The CDR3 is made up of 15 amino acids. The CDR3 DNA sequence: TGTGCCAGCAGCTTGACTAGCGGCCCCTACAATGAGCAGTTCTTC. This gives the protein CASSLTSGPYNEQFF.